The rows below give T cell receptor beta chains drawn from one sample of a study of human T cells and chemical hapten exposure. Using its own MiXCR run on the RACE reads, TCRdb lists one record per CDR3 protein. The profile shows 150,000 to 200,000 distinct CDR3 sequences, approximately 20% of them singletons. The starting material was whole blood, obtained in connection with sensitization to the hapten diphenylcyclopropenone (DPC). The receptor source for this set is a woman between 50 and 59 years old with alopecia areata. Some clones in this sample may be carry-over from other donors' samples. CDR3s leave out the opening cysteine and the closing phenylalanine or tryptophan. A row's size may be missing; if present it is once, few, many or a size class.

v_call clone_size cdr3_aa
TRBV5-1 . ASSPRRSSLNTEAF
TRBV12-3/TRBV12-4 few ASSSGTGDTQY
TRBV6-5 . ASRPFRDYYNDQF
TRBV7-9 . ASSLILRTSGRFNEQF
TRBV12-3/TRBV12-4 . ASRDGQGNSQPQH
TRBV5-1 once ASSLAQLGHEQY
TRBV5-1 . ASSFGGGPQSYEQY
TRBV20-1 . SASPDAGNYNEQF
TRBV24-1 . ATSDSGANSYNEQF
TRBV6-2/TRBV6-3 . ASSLPTPNTEAF
TRBV5-6 . ASSLGVYYEQY
TRBV20-1 . SEQGATYEQY
TRBV20-1 . SARDSLTGLNGYT
TRBV6-4 few ASSVDLFQPQH
TRBV29-1 . SGMTGRTEAF
TRBV3-1 . ASSQGRPGQGIVAGANVLT
TRBV25-1 few ASSESQPLNTEAF
TRBV20-1 few SALSGRGHEQF
TRBV29-1 . SVAGTSGRPPYNEQF
TRBV4-1 few ASSQDFASGSETQY
TRBV5-1 few ASSFGEFEDTQY
TRBV29-1 few SVETRLEAF
TRBV12-3/TRBV12-4 . ASSLTQRGAF
TRBV10-1 few ASGDTDTQY
TRBV27 . ASSLKGGWTEAF
TRBV7-9 few ASSLASGGGYGYT
TRBV12-3/TRBV12-4 few ASSFGTGTFEAF
TRBV2 few ASSDLLAGANEQF
TRBV11-2 many ASSSRGVTHGVEQY
TRBV20-1 . SARGLAGWYEQY
TRBV11-2 few ASTKGIDTQY
TRBV10-3 . AISGDGVTEAF
TRBV11-3 . ASSQDRVYPYEQY
TRBV20-1 . SARAPADTGELF
TRBV6-5 . ASRPTGVTGELF
TRBV3-1 . ASSQAGAVNTGELF
TRBV2 few ASSGQTETQY